This T cell receptor beta chain was recovered during a study of PD-1 blockade in mismatch repair-deficient tumors. About the study: Patients had approximately 13 mismatch repair-deficient cancer types and were previously treated and progressing. Study conclusions and caveats: Rapid post-treatment expansion, then contraction, generally preceding radiologic response, marked tumor-resident clones.

Details on this clone: The antigen is not known.

This table comes from immunoSEQ multiplex PCR, and its TCRdb copy is limited to in-frame clones, with some not included. The data contain around 100,000 clones, roughly 80% of them singletons. V lost 6 bases to trimming and J lost 5 bases, with 17 bases between them. CDR1 and CDR2 from the germline V gene are LNHDA and SQIVND (reference sequence). The CDR3 loop spans 15 amino acids. Three pembrolizumab responders had their TCRs sequenced. The TCR sequence derives from an adult with mismatch repair-deficient cancer. The genes are TRBV19 and TRBJ1-5; tentatively, D is TRBD1 (5 bases). This specimen was peripheral blood, taken approximately 60 weeks after starting pembrolizumab. CDR3 protein: CASRLMGLRDQPQHF. The CDR3 nucleotides read TGTGCCAGTAGGTTAATGGGGCTTAGGGATCAGCCCCAGCATTTT.